The source of this T cell receptor (beta chain) is a study of shared clonotypes between healthy human individuals. This clone has only one observation. The target antigen is unknown. Study-wide findings and caveats: Genetic and exposure-history diversity was limited by the small donor number. Memory subsets had estimated richness that was generally smaller than that of naive subsets.

200 to 250 ng DNA, tens of thousands of T cell genomes, went into each sorted-subset replicate PCR. Assay: immunoSEQ multiplex PCR; the TCRdb copy retains only in-frame clones and omits some. The sample holds about 2 million clones, 85% to 95% seen once. Terminally differentiated effector memory CD45RA+ cells were excluded by CCR7 positive selection of CD45RO-negative cells. The sequence was collected from a man aged 18 to 30 in good health. The sample comprised naive CD8+ T cells sorted from blood.

The CDR3 sequence: CATSPTSVYNEQFF. The CDR3 bases are TGTGCCACCAGCCCGACCTCTGTCTACAATGAGCAGTTCTTC. This chain uses TRBV15 with TRBJ2-1; no clear D. Germline V gene sequence: CDR1 LNHNV, CDR2 YYDKDF (reference sequence). The CDR3 covers 14 residues. Trimming stripped 5 bases from V and 3 bases from J, with 11 bases between.